This record covers a single TCR beta chain. The target antigen is unknown. This record comes from a study of T cells after posttransplantation cyclophosphamide. Study-level findings and limits: Recipient CMV seropositivity and CMV reactivation strongly tracked TRB clonality. Donor-recipient repertoire similarity was low at 1-2 months, rising over year one.

TCRdb keeps only in-frame clones here, not all; method: immunoSEQ multiplex PCR. The sample was found to contain tens of thousands of clones, and every one recurs. This CDR3 is 14 amino acids long. Busulfan-fludarabine conditioning, marrow transplant, and cyclophosphamide on days +3 and +4 were administered. V is TRBV12-1 and J is TRBJ2-5; TRBD1, the D gene given by the table, was not confirmed from the DNA. TRBV12-1 is marked as a pseudogene. Sequencing was performed on PBMCs, taken after allogeneic stem cell transplant with posttransplant cyclophosphamide. The receptor was isolated from a male patient younger than 35 who received an allogeneic stem cell transplant from a related donor, was CMV-positive, and had no GVHD. The T cells may come from the graft donor. The CDR3 sequence is CASSPGQRGETQYF. The CDR3 DNA follows: TGTGCCAGCAGCCCGGGACAAAGGGGGGAGACCCAGTACTTC.